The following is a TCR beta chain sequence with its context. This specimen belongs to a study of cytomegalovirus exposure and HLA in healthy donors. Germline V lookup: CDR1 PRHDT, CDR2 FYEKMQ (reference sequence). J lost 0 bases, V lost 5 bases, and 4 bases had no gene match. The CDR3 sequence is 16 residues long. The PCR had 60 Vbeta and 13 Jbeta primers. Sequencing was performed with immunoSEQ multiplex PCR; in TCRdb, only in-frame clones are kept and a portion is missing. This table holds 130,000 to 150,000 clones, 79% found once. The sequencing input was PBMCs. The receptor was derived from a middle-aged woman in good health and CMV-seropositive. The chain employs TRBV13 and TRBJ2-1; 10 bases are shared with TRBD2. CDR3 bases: TGTGCCAGCAGCCGACTAGCGGGCAGCTCCTACAATGAGCAGTTCTTC. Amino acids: CASSRLAGSSYNEQFF. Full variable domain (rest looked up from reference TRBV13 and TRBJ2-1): AAGVIQSPRHLIKEKRETATLKCYPIPRHDTVYWYQQGPGQDPQFLISFYEKMQSDKGSIPDRFSAQQFSDYHSELNMSSLELGDSALYFCASSRLAGSSYNEQFFGPGTRLTVL.